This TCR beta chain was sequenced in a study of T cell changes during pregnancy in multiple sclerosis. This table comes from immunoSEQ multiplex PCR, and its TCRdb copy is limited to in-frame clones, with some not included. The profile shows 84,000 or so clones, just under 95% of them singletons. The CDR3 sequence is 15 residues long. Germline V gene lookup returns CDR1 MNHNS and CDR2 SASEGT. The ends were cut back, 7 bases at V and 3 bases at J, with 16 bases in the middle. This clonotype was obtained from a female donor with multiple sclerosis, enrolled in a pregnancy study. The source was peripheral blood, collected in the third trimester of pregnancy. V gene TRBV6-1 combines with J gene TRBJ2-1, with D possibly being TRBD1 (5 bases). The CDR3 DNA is TGTGCCAGCACCAAAGGGGTTAAGATCTACAATGAGCAGTTCTTC. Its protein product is CASTKGVKIYNEQFF.